These T cell receptor beta chains were read from a single sample in a study of cytomegalovirus exposure and HLA in healthy donors. The table came from immunoSEQ multiplex PCR; TCRdb's copy has only in-frame clones and leaves some out. The sample carries roughly 120,000 clones, over 60% recorded once. Sequenced material: PBMCs. The receptors were sampled from a woman between 40 and 50 years old in good health and CMV-seropositive. CDR3s include the opening cysteine and the closing phenylalanine or tryptophan. The order of the fields is D gene, J gene, V gene, clone size, CDR3 protein, CDR3 DNA. A D gene is named only where the DNA matches it firmly. Only some rows state a clone size, as once, few, many or a class for expanded clones.

d_call: TRBD1; j_call: TRBJ1-1; v_call: TRBV7-2; clone_size: few; cdr3_aa: CASSLDRGRTEAFF; cdr3_nt: TGTGCCAGCAGCTTAGACAGGGGGCGAACTGAAGCTTTCTTT
d_call: -; j_call: TRBJ1-5; v_call: TRBV30; clone_size: -; cdr3_aa: CAWSVAQSQHF; cdr3_nt: TGTGCCTGGAGTGTAGCACAGTCCCAGCATTTT
d_call: -; j_call: TRBJ1-2; v_call: TRBV7-3; clone_size: -; cdr3_aa: CASSLLPSGGGYTF; cdr3_nt: TGTGCCAGCAGCTTATTACCCTCGGGGGGGGGCTACACCTTC
d_call: -; j_call: TRBJ1-1; v_call: TRBV27; clone_size: -; cdr3_aa: CASSPQAGTEAFF; cdr3_nt: TGTGCCAGCAGCCCCCAAGCGGGCACTGAAGCTTTCTTT
d_call: -; j_call: TRBJ1-2; v_call: TRBV7-8; clone_size: few; cdr3_aa: CASRSAGGGYGYTF; cdr3_nt: TGTGCCAGCAGAAGCGCTGGGGGGGGCTATGGCTACACCTTC
d_call: TRBD2; j_call: TRBJ2-7; v_call: TRBV4-1; clone_size: -; cdr3_aa: CASSQDASGGTFFSEQYF; cdr3_nt: TGCGCCAGCAGCCAAGATGCTAGCGGGGGGACTTTCTTCTCCGAGCAGTACTTC
d_call: -; j_call: TRBJ1-1; v_call: TRBV5-6; clone_size: -; cdr3_aa: CASSLLRAEAFF; cdr3_nt: TGTGCCAGCAGCTTGCTCAGGGCGGAAGCTTTCTTT
d_call: -; j_call: TRBJ1-2; v_call: TRBV4-3; clone_size: many; cdr3_aa: CASSQDHPGDYGYTF; cdr3_nt: TGCGCCAGCAGCCAAGATCATCCAGGGGACTATGGCTACACCTTC
d_call: -; j_call: TRBJ1-5; v_call: TRBV19; clone_size: -; cdr3_aa: CASSIANRDLTYSNQPQHF; cdr3_nt: TGTGCCAGTAGTATAGCCAACAGGGATTTGACGTATAGCAATCAGCCCCAGCATTTT
d_call: -; j_call: TRBJ1-2; v_call: TRBV7-3; clone_size: -; cdr3_aa: CASSLQGTGGYTF; cdr3_nt: TGTGCCAGCAGCTTACAGGGAACGGGCGGCTACACCTTC
d_call: TRBD1; j_call: TRBJ1-2; v_call: TRBV4-3; clone_size: once; cdr3_aa: CASSQGQGSGYTF; cdr3_nt: TGCGCCAGCAGCCAGGGACAGGGTAGTGGCTACACCTTC
d_call: -; j_call: TRBJ2-5; v_call: TRBV6-5; clone_size: -; cdr3_aa: CASSAPGRSQETQYF; cdr3_nt: TGTGCCAGCAGTGCCCCGGGAAGATCTCAAGAGACCCAGTACTTC
d_call: TRBD1; j_call: TRBJ1-5; v_call: TRBV7-2; clone_size: -; cdr3_aa: CASSSRTGPYQPQHF; cdr3_nt: TGTGCCAGCAGCTCAAGGACAGGACCTTATCAGCCCCAGCATTTT
d_call: -; j_call: TRBJ1-1; v_call: TRBV4-3; clone_size: -; cdr3_aa: CASSQHSPGGENTEAFF; cdr3_nt: TGCGCCAGCAGCCAACACTCTCCCGGGGGGGAGAACACTGAAGCTTTCTTT
d_call: -; j_call: TRBJ2-7; v_call: TRBV11-2; clone_size: -; cdr3_aa: CASSHYEQYF; cdr3_nt: TGTGCCAGCAGCCACTACGAGCAGTACTTC
d_call: -; j_call: TRBJ2-3; v_call: TRBV13; clone_size: -; cdr3_aa: CASSPGTSDTQYF; cdr3_nt: TGTGCCAGCAGCCCTGGCACCTCAGATACGCAGTATTTT
d_call: -; j_call: TRBJ2-7; v_call: TRBV14; clone_size: -; cdr3_aa: CASSQSLSSPEQYF; cdr3_nt: TGTGCCAGCAGCCAATCATTGAGCTCCCCCGAGCAGTACTTC
d_call: TRBD2; j_call: TRBJ2-2; v_call: TRBV10-3; clone_size: -; cdr3_aa: CAIRGTNSRELFF; cdr3_nt: TGTGCCATCAGGGGGACTAATTCCCGGGAGCTGTTTTTT
d_call: -; j_call: TRBJ2-7; v_call: TRBV6-6; clone_size: -; cdr3_aa: CASSTGYTYEQYF; cdr3_nt: TGTGCCAGCAGTACAGGTTATACCTACGAGCAGTACTTC
d_call: TRBD2; j_call: TRBJ2-1; v_call: TRBV7-8; clone_size: -; cdr3_aa: CASSSLAMGSYEQFF; cdr3_nt: TGTGCCAGCAGCTCACTAGCGATGGGATCTTATGAGCAGTTCTTC
d_call: -; j_call: TRBJ2-5; v_call: TRBV5-1; clone_size: -; cdr3_aa: CASSLTSLQETQYF; cdr3_nt: TGCGCCAGCAGCTTGACTAGCCTCCAAGAGACCCAGTACTTC
d_call: TRBD2; j_call: TRBJ2-3; v_call: TRBV4-2; clone_size: -; cdr3_aa: CASSQELLAGRNTQYF; cdr3_nt: TGTGCCAGCAGCCAGGAACTACTAGCGGGGCGGAATACGCAGTATTTT
d_call: TRBD2; j_call: TRBJ2-2; v_call: TRBV7-3; clone_size: once; cdr3_aa: CASSMTSVGGELFF; cdr3_nt: TGTGCCAGCAGCATGACTAGCGTAGGCGGGGAGCTGTTTTTT
d_call: -; j_call: TRBJ1-1; v_call: TRBV11-1; clone_size: -; cdr3_aa: CASSERRGPKRAFF; cdr3_nt: TGTGCCAGCAGCGAGAGGCGGGGGCCCAAGAGAGCTTTCTTT
d_call: TRBD1; j_call: TRBJ2-7; v_call: TRBV19; clone_size: -; cdr3_aa: CASSWTGISYEQYF; cdr3_nt: TGTGCCAGTAGTTGGACAGGGATATCGTACGAGCAGTACTTC
d_call: TRBD1; j_call: TRBJ1-6; v_call: TRBV7-9; clone_size: -; cdr3_aa: CASSLGRTGDSPLHF; cdr3_nt: TGTGCCAGCAGCTTAGGGCGGACAGGGGATTCACCCCTCCACTTT
d_call: -; j_call: TRBJ1-3; v_call: TRBV7-2; clone_size: few; cdr3_aa: CASSPVLGNTIYF; cdr3_nt: TGTGCCAGCAGCCCCGTCCTGGGAAACACCATATATTTT
d_call: TRBD1; j_call: TRBJ2-5; v_call: TRBV9; clone_size: once; cdr3_aa: CASSTGTALLGETQYF; cdr3_nt: TGTGCCAGCAGCACCGGGACAGCCCTTCTGGGGGAGACCCAGTACTTC
d_call: -; j_call: TRBJ1-6; v_call: TRBV5-1; clone_size: -; cdr3_aa: CASRLAFRGPSPLHF; cdr3_nt: TGCGCCAGCAGACTGGCGTTTAGGGGCCCTTCACCCCTCCACTTT
d_call: -; j_call: TRBJ1-1; v_call: TRBV9; clone_size: -; cdr3_aa: CASSVRGTTEAFF; cdr3_nt: TGTGCCAGCAGCGTCAGGGGCACCACTGAAGCTTTCTTT
d_call: TRBD1; j_call: TRBJ2-1; v_call: TRBV27; clone_size: -; cdr3_aa: CASTPFRDRRTEQFF; cdr3_nt: TGTGCCAGCACCCCCTTCCGGGACAGGCGCACTGAGCAGTTCTTC
d_call: TRBD1; j_call: TRBJ2-3; v_call: TRBV2; clone_size: once; cdr3_aa: CASSEITLTGSDTQYF; cdr3_nt: TGTGCCAGCAGTGAAATAACCCTGACAGGGTCAGATACGCAGTATTTT
d_call: -; j_call: TRBJ1-3; v_call: TRBV5-1; clone_size: -; cdr3_aa: CASSPPTGAGNTIYF; cdr3_nt: TGCGCCAGCAGCCCTCCCACGGGGGCTGGAAACACCATATATTTT